This T cell receptor (beta chain) was captured by sequencing in a study of T-cell memory formation after mild COVID-19. Study results and limitations: The authors left the SARS-CoV-2 specificity of second-wave clones peaking on day 37 unconfirmed. Day 15 to 85 contracting clones showed balanced CD4/CD8; day 15 to 37 expanders favored CD4+.

Turning to this clonotype: Its specificity is unknown.

The ends were cut back, 0 bases at V and 8 bases at J, with 10 bases in the middle. This CDR3 region has 13 residues. The V gene's germline CDR1 is SGHVS and CDR2 FQNEAQ. TCRdb ran MiXCR on the 5' RACE reads and lists one entry per CDR3 protein. This table has about 400,000 distinct CDR3 sequences, about a sixth appearing once. This chain joins TRBV7-8 and TRBJ1-1; D remains unclear. Sequencing was performed on PBMCs or a T cell subset sorted from them (not recorded which). The TCR sequence derives from a man younger than 35 who had mild COVID-19 (a few samples of this study predate the infection). Cell type and time point are not known. This chain's CDR3 is CASSLAGRREAFF. In DNA, the CDR3 is TGTGCCAGCAGCTTAGCGGGCCGAAGGGAAGCTTTCTTT.